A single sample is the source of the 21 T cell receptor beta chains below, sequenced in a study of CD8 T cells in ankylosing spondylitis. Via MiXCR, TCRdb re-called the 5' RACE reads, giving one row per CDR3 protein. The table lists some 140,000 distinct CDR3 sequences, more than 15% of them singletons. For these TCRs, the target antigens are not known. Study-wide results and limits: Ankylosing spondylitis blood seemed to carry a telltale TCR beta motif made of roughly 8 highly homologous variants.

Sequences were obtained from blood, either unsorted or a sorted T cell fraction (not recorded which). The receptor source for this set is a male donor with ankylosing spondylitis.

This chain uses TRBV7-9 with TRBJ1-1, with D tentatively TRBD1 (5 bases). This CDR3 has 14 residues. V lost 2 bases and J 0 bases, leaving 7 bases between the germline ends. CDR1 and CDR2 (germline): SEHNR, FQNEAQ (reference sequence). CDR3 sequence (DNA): TGTGCCAGCAGCTTACAGGGAATGAACACTGAAGCTTTCTTT. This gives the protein CASSLQGMNTEAFF.

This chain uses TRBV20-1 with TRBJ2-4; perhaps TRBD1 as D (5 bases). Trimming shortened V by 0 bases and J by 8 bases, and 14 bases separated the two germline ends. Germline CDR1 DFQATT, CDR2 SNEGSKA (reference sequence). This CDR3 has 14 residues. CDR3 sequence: CSARDPGRWDIQYF. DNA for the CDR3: TGCAGTGCTAGAGATCCAGGGCGGTGGGACATTCAGTACTTC.

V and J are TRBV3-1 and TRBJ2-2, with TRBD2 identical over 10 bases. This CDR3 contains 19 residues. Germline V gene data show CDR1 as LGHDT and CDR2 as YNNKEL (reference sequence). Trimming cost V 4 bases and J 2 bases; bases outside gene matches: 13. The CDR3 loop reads CASSPFGSSGSFNTGELFF. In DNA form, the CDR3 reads TGTGCCAGCAGCCCCTTTGGGTCTAGCGGGAGTTTTAACACCGGGGAGCTGTTTTTT.

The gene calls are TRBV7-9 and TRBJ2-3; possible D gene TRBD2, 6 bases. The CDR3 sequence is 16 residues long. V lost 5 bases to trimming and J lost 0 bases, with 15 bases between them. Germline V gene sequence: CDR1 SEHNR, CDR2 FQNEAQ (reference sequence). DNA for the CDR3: TGTGCCAGCAGCCACGAGGGGAGGCCTAGCACAGATACGCAGTATTTT. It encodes CASSHEGRPSTDTQYF.

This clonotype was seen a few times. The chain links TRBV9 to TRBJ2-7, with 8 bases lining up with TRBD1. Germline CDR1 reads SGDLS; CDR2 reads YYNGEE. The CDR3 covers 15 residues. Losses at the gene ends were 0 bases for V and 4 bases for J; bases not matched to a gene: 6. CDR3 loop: CASSVGPGGGYEQYF. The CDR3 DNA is TGTGCCAGCAGCGTAGGTCCAGGGGGCGGGTACGAGCAGTACTTC. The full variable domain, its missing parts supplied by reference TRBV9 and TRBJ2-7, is DSGVTQTPKHLITATGQRVTLRCSPRSGDLSVYWYQQSLDQGLQFLIQYYNGEERAKGNILERFSAQQFPDLHSELNLSSLELGDSALYFCASSVGPGGGYEQYFGPGTRLTVT.

The CDR3 region has the DNA TGCGCCAGCAGCCAACGGAGGGGGACCGGGACTGAAAAACTGTTTTTT. Translating gives CASSQRRGTGTEKLFF. V gene TRBV4-1 combines with J gene TRBJ1-4, with D maybe TRBD1 (6 bases). The CDR3 spans 16 residues. Deletions cut 2 bases from V and 7 bases from J, with 17 bases between. Germline V lookup: CDR1 MGHRA, CDR2 YSYEKL.

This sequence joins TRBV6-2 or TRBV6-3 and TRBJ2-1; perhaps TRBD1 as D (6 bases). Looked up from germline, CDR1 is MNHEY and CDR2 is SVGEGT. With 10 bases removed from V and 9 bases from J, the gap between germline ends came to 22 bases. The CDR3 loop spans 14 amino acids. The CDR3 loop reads CATDGTTPSLEQFF. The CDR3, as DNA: TGTGCCACCGATGGGACAACCCCTTCTCTTGAGCAGTTCTTC.

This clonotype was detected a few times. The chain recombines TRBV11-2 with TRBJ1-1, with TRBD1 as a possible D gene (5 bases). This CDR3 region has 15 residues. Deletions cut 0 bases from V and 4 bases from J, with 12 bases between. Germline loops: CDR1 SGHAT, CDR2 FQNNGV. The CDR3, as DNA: TGTGCCAGCAGCTTAGAGCCAGGGCCTGGCACTGAAGCTTTCTTT. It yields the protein CASSLEPGPGTEAFF.

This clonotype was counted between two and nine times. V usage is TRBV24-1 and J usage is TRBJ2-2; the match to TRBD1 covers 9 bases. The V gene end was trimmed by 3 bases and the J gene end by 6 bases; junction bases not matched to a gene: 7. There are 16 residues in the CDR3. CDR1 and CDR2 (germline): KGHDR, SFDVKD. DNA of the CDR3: TGTGCCACCAGTGATACCGGGACAGGGATTCCCGGGGAGCTGTTTTTT. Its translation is CATSDTGTGIPGELFF.

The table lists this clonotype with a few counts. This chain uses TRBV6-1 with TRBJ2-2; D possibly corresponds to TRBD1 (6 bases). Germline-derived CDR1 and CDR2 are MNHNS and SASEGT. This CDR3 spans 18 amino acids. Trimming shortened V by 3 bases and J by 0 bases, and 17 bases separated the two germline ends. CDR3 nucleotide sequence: TGTGCCAGCAGTGAGCAGGGGAGTATCCTTACGAACACCGGGGAGCTGTTTTTT. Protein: CASSEQGSILTNTGELFF.

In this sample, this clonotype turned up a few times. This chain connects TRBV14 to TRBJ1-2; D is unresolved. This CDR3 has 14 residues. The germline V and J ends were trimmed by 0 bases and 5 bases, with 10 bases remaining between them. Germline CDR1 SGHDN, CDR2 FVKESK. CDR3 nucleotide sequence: TGTGCCAGCAGCCAAGATCGGGCGGATTATGGCTACACCTTC. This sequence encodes CASSQDRADYGYTF. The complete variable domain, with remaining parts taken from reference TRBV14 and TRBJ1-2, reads EAGVTQFPSHSVIEKGQTVTLRCDPISGHDNLYWYRRVMGKEIKFLLHFVKESKQDESGMPNNRFLAERTGGTYSTLKVQPAELEDSGVYFCASSQDRADYGYTFGSGTRLTVV.

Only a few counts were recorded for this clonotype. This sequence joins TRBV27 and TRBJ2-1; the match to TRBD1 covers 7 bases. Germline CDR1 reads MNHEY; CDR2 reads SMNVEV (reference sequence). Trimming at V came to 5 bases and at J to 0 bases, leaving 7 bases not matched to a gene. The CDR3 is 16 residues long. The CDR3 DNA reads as TGTGCCAGCAGTCCCTTCGGGACAGACTCCTACAATGAGCAGTTCTTC. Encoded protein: CASSPFGTDSYNEQFF.

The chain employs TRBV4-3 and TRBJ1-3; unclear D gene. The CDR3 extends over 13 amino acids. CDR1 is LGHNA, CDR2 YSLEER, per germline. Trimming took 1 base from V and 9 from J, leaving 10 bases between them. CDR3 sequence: CASSQAVAGTIYF. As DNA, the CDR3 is TGCGCCAGCAGCCAAGCCGTCGCTGGCACCATATATTTT.

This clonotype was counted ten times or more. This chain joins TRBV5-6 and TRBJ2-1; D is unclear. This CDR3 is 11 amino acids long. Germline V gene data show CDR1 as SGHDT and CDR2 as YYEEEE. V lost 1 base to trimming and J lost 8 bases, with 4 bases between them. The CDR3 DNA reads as TGTGCCAGCAGCTTGTTGGATGAGCAGTTCTTC. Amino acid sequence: CASSLLDEQFF. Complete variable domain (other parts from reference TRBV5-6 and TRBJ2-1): DAGVTQSPTHLIKTRGQQVTLRCSPKSGHDTVSWYQQALGQGPQFIFQYYEEEERQRGNFPDRFSGHQFPNYSSELNVNALLLGDSALYLCASSLLDEQFFGPGTRLTVL.

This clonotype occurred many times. The CDR3, as DNA: TGTGCCAGCAGCCAAGCTCTGAATCAGCCCCAGCATTTT. Translation: CASSQALNQPQHF. The chain recombines TRBV3-1 with TRBJ1-5; unclear D gene. The CDR3 spans 13 residues. The germline V gene encodes CDR1 LGHDT and CDR2 YNNKEL (reference sequence). Trimming pared 1 base from V and 4 bases from J, leaving 5 bases between.

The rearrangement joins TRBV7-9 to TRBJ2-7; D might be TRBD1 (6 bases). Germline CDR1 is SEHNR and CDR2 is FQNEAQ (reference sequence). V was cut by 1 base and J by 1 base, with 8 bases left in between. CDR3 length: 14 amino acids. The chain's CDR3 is CASSLGDISYEQYF. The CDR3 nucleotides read TGTGCCAGCAGCTTAGGGGACATTTCCTACGAGCAGTACTTC.

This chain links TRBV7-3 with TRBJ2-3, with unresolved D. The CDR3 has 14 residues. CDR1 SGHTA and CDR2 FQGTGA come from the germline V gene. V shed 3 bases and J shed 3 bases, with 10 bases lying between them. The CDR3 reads CASSLFDGTDTQYF. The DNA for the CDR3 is TGTGCCAGCAGCTTGTTTGACGGGACAGATACGCAGTATTTT.

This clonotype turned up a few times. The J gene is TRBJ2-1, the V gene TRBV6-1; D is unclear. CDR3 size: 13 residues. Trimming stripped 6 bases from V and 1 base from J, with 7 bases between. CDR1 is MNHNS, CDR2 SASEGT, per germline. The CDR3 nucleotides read TGTGCCAGCAGCTGGGATTCCTACAATGAGCAGTTCTTC. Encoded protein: CASSWDSYNEQFF.

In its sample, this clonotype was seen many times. The CDR3 region has the DNA TGTGCCAGCAGCCAAGTTTTCCAAGAACTAGAGGGTTCACCCCTCCACTTT. It translates to CASSQVFQELEGSPLHF. The V gene is TRBV4-2, the J gene TRBJ1-6; D gene ambiguous. V lost 1 base to trimming and J lost 9 bases, with 19 bases between them. CDR3 length: 17 residues. Germline V gene data show CDR1 as LGHNA and CDR2 as YNFKEQ.

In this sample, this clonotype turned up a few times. The CDR3 region has the DNA TGTGCCAGCAGCTTAGTCGGGAGGTATGAGACCCAGTACTTC. Protein sequence: CASSLVGRYETQYF. The V and J genes are TRBV7-6 and TRBJ2-5; 7 bases line up with TRBD2. The CDR3 extends over 14 amino acids. Germline V gene sequence: CDR1 SGHVS, CDR2 FNYEAQ. Unmatched junction bases numbered 4, after V lost 1 base and J lost 5 bases.

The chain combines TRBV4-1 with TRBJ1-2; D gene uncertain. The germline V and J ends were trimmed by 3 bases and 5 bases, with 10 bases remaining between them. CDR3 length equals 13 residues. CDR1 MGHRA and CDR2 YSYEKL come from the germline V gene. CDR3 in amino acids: CASSHLRDYGYTF. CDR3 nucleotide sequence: TGCGCCAGCAGCCACCTCCGAGATTATGGCTACACCTTC.